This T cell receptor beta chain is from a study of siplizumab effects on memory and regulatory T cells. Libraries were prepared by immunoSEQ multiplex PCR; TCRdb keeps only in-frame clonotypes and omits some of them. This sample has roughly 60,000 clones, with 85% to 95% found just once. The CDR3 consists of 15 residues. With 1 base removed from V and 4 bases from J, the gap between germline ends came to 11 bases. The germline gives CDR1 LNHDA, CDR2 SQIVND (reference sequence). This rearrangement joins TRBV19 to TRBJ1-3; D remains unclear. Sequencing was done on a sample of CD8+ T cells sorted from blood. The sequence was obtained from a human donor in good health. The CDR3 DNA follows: TGTGCCAGTAGTATAGCCCCAGTGAGAGGAAACACCATATATTTT. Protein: CASSIAPVRGNTIYF.